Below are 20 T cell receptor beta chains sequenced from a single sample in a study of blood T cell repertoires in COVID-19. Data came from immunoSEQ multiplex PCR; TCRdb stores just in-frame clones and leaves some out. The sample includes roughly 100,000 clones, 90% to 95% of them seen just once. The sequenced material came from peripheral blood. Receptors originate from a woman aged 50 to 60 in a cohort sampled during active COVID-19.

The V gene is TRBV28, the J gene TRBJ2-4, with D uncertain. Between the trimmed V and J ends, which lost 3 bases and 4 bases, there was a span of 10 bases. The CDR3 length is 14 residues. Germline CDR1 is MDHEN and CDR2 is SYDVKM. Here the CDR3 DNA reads TGTGCCAGCAGTTTGTCCGTCCGTAAAAACATTCAGTACTTC. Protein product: CASSLSVRKNIQYF.

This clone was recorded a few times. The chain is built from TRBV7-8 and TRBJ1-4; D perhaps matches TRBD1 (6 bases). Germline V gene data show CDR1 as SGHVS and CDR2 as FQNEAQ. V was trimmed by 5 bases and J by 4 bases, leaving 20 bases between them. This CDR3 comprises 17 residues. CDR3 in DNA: TGTGCCAGCAGCCGCGGAACAGGGTACAACGGTAATGAAAAACTGTTTTTT. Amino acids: CASSRGTGYNGNEKLFF. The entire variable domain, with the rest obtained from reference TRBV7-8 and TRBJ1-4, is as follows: GAGVSQSPRYKVAKRGQDVALRCDPISGHVSLFWYQQALGQGPEFLTYFQNEAQLDKSGLPSDRFFAERPEGSVSTLKIQRTQQEDSAVYLCASSRGTGYNGNEKLFFGSGTQLSVL.

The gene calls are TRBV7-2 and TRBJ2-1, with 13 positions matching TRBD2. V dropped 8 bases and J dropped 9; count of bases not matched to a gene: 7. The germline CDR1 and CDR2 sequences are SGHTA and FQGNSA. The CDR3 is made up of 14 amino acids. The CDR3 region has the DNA TGTGCCAGCCGAGGGACTAGCGGGGTGGGTGAGCAGTTCTTC. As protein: CASRGTSGVGEQFF.

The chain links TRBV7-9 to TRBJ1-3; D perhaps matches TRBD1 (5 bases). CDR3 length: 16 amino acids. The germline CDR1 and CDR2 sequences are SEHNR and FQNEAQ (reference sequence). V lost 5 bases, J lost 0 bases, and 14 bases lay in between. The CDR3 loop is CASSLEGDFSGNTIYF. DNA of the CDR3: TGTGCCAGCAGCCTCGAAGGGGATTTCTCTGGAAACACCATATATTTT.

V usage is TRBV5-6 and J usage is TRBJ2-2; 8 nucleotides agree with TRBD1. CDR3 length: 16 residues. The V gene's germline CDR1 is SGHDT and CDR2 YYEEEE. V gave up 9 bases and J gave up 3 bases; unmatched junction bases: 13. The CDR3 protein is CATRVLGQDHTGELFF. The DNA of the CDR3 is TGTGCCACCCGCGTATTGGGACAGGACCACACCGGGGAGCTGTTTTTT.

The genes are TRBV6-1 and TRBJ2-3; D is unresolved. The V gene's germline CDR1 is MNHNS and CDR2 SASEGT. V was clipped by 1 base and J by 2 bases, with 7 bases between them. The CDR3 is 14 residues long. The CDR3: CASSEVYPTDTQYF. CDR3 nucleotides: TGTGCCAGCAGTGAAGTCTACCCCACAGATACGCAGTATTTT.

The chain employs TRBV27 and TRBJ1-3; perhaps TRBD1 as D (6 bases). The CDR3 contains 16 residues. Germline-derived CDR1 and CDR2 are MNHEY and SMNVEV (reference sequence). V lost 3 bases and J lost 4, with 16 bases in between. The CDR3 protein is CASSFRQGPSGNTIYF. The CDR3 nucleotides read TGTGCCAGCAGTTTTCGGCAGGGGCCCTCGGGAAACACCATATATTTT.

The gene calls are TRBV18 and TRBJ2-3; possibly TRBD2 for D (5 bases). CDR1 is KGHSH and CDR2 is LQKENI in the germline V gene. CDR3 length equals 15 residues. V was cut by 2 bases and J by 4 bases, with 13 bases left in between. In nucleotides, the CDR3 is TGTGCCAGCTCACCAAGGAGCGGAGAGGCAGATACGCAGTATTTT. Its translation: CASSPRSGEADTQYF. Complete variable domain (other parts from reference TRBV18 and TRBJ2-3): NAGVMQNPRHLVRRRGQEARLRCSPMKGHSHVYWYRQLPEEGLKFMVYLQKENIIDESGMPKERFSAEFPKEGPSILRIQQVVRGDSAAYFCASSPRSGEADTQYFGPGTRLTVL.

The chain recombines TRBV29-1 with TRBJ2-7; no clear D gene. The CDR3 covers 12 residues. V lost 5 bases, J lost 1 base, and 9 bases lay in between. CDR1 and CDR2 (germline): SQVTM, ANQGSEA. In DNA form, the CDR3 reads TGCAGCGTTTTAGTCAAATCCTACGAGCAGTACTTC. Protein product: CSVLVKSYEQYF.

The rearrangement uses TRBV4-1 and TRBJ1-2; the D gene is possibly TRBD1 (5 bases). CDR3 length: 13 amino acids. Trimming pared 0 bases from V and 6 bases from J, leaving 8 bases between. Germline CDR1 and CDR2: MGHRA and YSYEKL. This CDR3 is CASSQEGRNGYTF. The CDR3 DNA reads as TGCGCCAGCAGCCAAGAGGGGCGAAATGGCTACACCTTC.

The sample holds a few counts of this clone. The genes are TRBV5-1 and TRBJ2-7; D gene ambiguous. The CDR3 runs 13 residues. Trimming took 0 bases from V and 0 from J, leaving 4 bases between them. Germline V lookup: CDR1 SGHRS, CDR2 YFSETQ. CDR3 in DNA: TGCGCCAGCAGCTTGGGCAGCTCCTACGAGCAGTACTTC. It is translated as CASSLGSSYEQYF.

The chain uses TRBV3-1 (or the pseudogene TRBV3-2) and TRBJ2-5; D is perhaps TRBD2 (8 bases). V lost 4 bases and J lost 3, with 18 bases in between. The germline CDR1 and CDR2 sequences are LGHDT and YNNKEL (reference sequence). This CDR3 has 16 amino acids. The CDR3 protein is CASSLLTGREEETQYF. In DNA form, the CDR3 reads TGTGCCAGCAGCCTTCTGACAGGGCGGGAGGAAGAGACCCAGTACTTC.

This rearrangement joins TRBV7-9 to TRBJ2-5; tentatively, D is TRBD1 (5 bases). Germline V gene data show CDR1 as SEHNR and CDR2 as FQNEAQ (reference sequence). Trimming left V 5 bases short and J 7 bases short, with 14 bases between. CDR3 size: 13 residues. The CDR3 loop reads CASSPGSRPTQYF. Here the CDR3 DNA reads TGTGCCAGCAGCCCAGGGTCGCGGCCGACCCAGTACTTC.

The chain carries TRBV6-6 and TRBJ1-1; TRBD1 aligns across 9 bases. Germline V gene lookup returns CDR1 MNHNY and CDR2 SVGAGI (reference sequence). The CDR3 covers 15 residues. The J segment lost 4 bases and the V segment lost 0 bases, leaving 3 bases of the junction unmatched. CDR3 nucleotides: TGTGCCAGCAGTTACTCGACAGGGGGTGGCACTGAAGCTTTCTTT. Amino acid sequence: CASSYSTGGGTEAFF.

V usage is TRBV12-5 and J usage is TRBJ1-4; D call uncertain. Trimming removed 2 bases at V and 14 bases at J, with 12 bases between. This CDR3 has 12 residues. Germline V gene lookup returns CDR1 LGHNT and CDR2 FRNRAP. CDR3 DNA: TGTGCTAGTGGTTTGAGCCCTCGGTTGCTGTTTTTT. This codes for CASGLSPRLLFF. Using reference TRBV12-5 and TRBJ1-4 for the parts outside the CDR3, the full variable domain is DARVTQTPRHKVTEMGQEVTMRCQPILGHNTVFWYRQTMMQGLELLAYFRNRAPLDDSGMPKDRFSAEMPDATLATLKIQPSEPRDSAVYFCASGLSPRLLFFGSGTQLSVL.

CDR3 nucleotides: TGTGCCAGCAGCCGGACAGGGAGGGAGCCCCAGCATTTT. Its translation is CASSRTGREPQHF. The chain uses TRBV6-5 and TRBJ1-5; TRBD1 agrees at 8 bases. CDR3 length: 13 residues. V lost 6 bases to trimming and J lost 8 bases; unmatched junction nucleotides: 6. Germline V CDR1 and CDR2: MNHEY, SVGAGI.

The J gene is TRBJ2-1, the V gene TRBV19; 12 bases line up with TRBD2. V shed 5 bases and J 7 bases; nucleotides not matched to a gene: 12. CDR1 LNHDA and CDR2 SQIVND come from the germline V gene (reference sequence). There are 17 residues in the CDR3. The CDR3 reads CASSFRTSGAVRNEQFF. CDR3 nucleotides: TGTGCCAGTAGTTTCCGGACTAGCGGGGCCGTGAGGAATGAGCAGTTCTTC. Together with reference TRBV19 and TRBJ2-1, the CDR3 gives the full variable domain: DGGITQSPKYLFRKEGQNVTLSCEQNLNHDAMYWYRQDPGQGLRLIYYSQIVNDFQKGDIAEGYSVSREKKESFPLTVTSAQKNPTAFYLCASSFRTSGAVRNEQFFGPGTRLTVL.

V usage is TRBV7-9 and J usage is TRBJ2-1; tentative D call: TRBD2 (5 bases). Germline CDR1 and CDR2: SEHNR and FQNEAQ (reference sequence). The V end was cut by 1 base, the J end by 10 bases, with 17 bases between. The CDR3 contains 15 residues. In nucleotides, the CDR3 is TGTGCCAGCAGCTTAGAGCGGTTTAGCTCCAGAGAGCAGTTCTTC. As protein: CASSLERFSSREQFF.

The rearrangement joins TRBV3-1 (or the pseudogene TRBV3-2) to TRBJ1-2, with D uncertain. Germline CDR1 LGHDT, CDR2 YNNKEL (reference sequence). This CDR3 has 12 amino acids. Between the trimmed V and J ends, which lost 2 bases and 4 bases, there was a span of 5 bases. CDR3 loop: CASSQNGYGYTF. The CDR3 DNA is TGTGCCAGCAGCCAAAACGGCTATGGCTACACCTTC.

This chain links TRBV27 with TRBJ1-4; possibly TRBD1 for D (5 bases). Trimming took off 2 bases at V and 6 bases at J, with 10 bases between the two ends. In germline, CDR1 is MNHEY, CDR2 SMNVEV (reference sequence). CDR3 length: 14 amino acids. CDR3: CASSLRTGYEKLFF. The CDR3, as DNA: TGTGCCAGCAGTTTAAGAACAGGATATGAAAAACTGTTTTTT.